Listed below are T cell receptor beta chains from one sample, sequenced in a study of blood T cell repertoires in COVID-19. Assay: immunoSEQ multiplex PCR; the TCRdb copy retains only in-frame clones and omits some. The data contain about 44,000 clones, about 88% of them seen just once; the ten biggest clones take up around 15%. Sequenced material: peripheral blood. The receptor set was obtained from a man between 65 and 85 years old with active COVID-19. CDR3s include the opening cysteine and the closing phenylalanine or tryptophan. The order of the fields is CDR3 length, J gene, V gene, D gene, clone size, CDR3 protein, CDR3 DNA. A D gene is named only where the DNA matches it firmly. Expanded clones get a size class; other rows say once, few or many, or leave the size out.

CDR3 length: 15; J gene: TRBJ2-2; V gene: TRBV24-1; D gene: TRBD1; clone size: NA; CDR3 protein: CATSDGDRATGELFF; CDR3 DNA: TGTGCCACCAGTGATGGGGACAGGGCCACCGGGGAGCTGTTTTTT
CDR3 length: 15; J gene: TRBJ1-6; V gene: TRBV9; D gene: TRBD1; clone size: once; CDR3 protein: CASSARDRGPSSLHF; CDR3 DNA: TGTGCCAGCAGCGCAAGGGACAGGGGGCCGTCGTCCCTCCACTTT
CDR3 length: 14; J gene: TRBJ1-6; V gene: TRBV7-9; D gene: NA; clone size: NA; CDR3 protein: CASSLDRSGSPLHF; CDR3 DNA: TGTGCCAGCAGCTTAGACAGGAGCGGGTCACCCCTCCACTTT
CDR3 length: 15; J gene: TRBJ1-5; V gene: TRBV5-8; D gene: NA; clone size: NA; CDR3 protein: CASSVERHSNQPQHF; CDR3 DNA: TGTGCCAGCAGCGTTGAGAGGCATAGCAATCAGCCCCAGCATTTT
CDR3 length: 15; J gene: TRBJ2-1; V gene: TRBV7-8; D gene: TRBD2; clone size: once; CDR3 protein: CASSLATSGVNEQFF; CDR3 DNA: TGTGCCAGCAGCTTAGCGACTAGCGGGGTGAATGAGCAGTTCTTC
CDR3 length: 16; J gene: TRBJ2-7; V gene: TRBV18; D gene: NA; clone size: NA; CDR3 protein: CASSTKTSFQVYEQYF; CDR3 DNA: TGTGCCAGCTCGACAAAAACTAGCTTTCAGGTCTACGAGCAGTACTTC
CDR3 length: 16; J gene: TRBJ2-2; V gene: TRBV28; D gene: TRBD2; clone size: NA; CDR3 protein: CATYLSSGGGTGELFF; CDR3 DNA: TGTGCCACGTACCTCTCGAGCGGGGGGGGTACCGGGGAGCTGTTTTTT
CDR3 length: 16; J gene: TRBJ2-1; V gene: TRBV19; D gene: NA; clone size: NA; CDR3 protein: CASSLQLGYSYNEQFF; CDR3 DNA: TGTGCCAGTAGTTTGCAGCTCGGGTACTCCTACAATGAGCAGTTCTTC
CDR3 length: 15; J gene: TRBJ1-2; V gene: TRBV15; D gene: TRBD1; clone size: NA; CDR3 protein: CATSERDRGGYGYTF; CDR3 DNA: TGTGCCACCAGCGAGCGGGACAGGGGTGGCTATGGCTACACCTTC
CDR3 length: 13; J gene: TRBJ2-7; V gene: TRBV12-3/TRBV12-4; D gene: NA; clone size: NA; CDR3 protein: CASSFGQTYEQYF; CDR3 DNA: TGTGCCAGCAGCTTCGGACAGACCTACGAGCAGTACTTC
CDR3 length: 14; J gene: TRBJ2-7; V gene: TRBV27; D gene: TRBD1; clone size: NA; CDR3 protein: CASRRTGEGYEQYF; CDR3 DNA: TGTGCCAGCAGACGGACAGGGGAAGGCTACGAGCAGTACTTC
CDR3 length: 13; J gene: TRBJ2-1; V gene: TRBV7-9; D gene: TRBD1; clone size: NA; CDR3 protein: CASSSSTGLEQFF; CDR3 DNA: TGTGCCAGCAGCTCTTCGACAGGGCTTGAGCAGTTCTTC
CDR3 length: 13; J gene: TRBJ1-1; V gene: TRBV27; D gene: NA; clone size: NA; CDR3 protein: CASDNAGRTEAFF; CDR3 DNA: TGTGCCAGCGATAATGCAGGGAGGACTGAAGCTTTCTTT
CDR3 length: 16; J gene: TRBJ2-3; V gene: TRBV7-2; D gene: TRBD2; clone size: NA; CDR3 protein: CASSLLAGTSTDTQYF; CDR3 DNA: TGTGCCAGCAGCTTACTAGCGGGGACTAGCACAGATACGCAGTATTTT
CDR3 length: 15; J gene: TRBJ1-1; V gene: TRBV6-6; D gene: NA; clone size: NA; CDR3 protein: CASSSTGHQNTEAFF; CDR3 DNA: TGTGCCAGCAGCTCTACGGGACACCAGAACACTGAAGCTTTCTTT
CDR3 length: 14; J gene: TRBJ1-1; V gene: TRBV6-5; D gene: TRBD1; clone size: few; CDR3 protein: CASKDRERDTEAFF; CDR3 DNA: TGTGCCAGCAAAGACAGGGAGCGGGACACTGAAGCTTTCTTT
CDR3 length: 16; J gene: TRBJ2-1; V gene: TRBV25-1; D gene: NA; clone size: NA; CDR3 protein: CASSEFLRGNDDEQFF; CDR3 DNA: TGTGCCAGCAGTGAATTTTTGCGAGGTAACGACGATGAGCAGTTCTTC
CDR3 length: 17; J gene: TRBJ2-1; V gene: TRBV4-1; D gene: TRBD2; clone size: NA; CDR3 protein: CASSQDDLAGSYNEQFF; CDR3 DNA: TGCGCCAGCAGCCAAGATGATCTAGCGGGGTCCTACAATGAGCAGTTCTTC
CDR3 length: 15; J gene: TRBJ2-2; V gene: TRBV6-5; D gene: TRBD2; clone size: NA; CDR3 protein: CASRGGSFYTGELFF; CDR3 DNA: TGTGCCAGCAGGGGGGGGTCCTTCTACACCGGGGAGCTGTTTTTT
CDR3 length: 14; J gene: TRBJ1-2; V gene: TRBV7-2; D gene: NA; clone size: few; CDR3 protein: CASSLAGPNYGYTF; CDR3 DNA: TGTGCCAGCAGCTTAGCTGGGCCAAACTATGGCTACACCTTC
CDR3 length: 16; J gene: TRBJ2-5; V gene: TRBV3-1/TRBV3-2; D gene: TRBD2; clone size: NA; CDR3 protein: CASSQDVASGEETQYF; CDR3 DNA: TGTGCCAGCAGCCAAGATGTGGCTAGCGGGGAAGAGACCCAGTACTTC
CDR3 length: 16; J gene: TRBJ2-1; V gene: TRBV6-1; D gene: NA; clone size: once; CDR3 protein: CASSEEGGKSYNEQFF; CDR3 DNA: TGTGCCAGCAGTGAAGAAGGCGGAAAATCTTACAATGAGCAGTTCTTC
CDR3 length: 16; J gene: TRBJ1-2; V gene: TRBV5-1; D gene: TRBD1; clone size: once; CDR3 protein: CASSSTGGSVNYGYTF; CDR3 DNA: TGCGCCAGCAGTTCGACAGGGGGCTCGGTTAACTATGGCTACACCTTC
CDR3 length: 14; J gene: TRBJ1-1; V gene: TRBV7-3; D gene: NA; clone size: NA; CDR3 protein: CASSLMKGDTEAFF; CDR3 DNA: TGTGCCAGCAGCTTAATGAAAGGGGACACTGAAGCTTTCTTT
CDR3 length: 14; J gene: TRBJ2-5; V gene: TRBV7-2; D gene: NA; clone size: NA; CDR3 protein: CASSWRSSEETQYF; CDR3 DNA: TGTGCCAGTTCCTGGAGGTCAAGCGAAGAGACCCAGTACTTC
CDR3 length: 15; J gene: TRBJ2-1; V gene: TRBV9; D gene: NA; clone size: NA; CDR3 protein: CASSPRLDPYNEQFF; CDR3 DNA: TGTGCCAGCAGCCCCAGGTTAGACCCCTACAATGAGCAGTTCTTC
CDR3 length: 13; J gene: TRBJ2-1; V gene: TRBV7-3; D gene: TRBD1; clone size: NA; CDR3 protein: CASSLGTGNEQFF; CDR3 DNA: TGTGCCAGCAGCTTGGGGACAGGGAATGAGCAGTTCTTC
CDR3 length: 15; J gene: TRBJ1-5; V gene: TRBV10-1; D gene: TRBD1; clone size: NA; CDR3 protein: CASRGTGGSEGPQHF; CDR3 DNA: TGCGCCAGCAGGGGGACAGGGGGCTCCGAAGGGCCCCAGCATTTT
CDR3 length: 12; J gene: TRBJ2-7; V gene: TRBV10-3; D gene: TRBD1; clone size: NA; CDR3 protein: CLGQGVFYEQYF; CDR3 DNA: TGTTTAGGACAGGGGGTATTCTACGAGCAGTACTTC
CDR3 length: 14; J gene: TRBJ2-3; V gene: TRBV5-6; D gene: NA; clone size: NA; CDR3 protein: CASSLTGDTDTQYF; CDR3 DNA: TGTGCCAGCAGCTTGACGGGGGACACAGATACGCAGTATTTT
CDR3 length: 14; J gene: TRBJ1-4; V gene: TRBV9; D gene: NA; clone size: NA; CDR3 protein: CASSPRGTNEKLFF; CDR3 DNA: TGTGCCAGCAGCCCCAGAGGGACTAATGAAAAACTGTTTTTT
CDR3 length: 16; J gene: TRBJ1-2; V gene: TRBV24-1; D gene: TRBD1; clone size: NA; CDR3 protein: CATSDPGQGRNYGYTF; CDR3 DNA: TGTGCCACCAGTGACCCGGGACAGGGGCGAAACTATGGCTACACCTTC
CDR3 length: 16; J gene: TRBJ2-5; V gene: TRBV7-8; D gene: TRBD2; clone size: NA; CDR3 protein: CASSLPGLAGVETQYF; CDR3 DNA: TGTGCCAGCAGCTTGCCGGGACTAGCGGGGGTGGAGACCCAGTACTTC
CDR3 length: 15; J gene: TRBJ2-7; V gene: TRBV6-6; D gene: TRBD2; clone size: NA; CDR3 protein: CASTHEAGVSYEQYF; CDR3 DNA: TGTGCCAGCACCCACGAGGCGGGGGTCTCCTACGAGCAGTACTTC
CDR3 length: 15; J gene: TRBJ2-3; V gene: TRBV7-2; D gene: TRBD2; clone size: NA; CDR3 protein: CASSSTSGGVDTQYF; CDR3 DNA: TGTGCCAGCAGCTCCACTAGCGGGGGGGTGGATACGCAGTATTTT
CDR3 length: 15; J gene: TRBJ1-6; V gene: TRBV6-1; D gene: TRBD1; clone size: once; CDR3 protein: CASSDLGQENSPLHF; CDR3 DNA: TGTGCCAGCAGTGATTTAGGACAGGAGAATTCACCCCTCCACTTT
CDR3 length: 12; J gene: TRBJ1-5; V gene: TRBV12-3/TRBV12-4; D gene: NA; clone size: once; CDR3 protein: CASCRSNQPQHF; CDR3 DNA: TGTGCCAGCTGCAGGAGCAATCAGCCCCAGCATTTT
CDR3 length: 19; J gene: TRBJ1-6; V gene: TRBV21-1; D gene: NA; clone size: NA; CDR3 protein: CASSKPPGGGISYNSPLHF; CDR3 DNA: TGTGCCAGCAGCAAACCCCCGGGGGGGGGTATATCCTATAATTCACCCCTCCACTTT
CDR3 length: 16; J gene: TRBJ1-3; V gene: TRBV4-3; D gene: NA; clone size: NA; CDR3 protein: CASSQDSGAGGNTIYF; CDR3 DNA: TGCGCCAGCAGCCAAGATTCAGGGGCAGGTGGAAACACCATATATTTT
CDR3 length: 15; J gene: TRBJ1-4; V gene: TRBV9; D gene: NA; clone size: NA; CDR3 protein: CASSVDEGLNEKLFF; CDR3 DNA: TGTGCCAGCAGCGTAGATGAGGGCCTTAATGAAAAACTGTTTTTT
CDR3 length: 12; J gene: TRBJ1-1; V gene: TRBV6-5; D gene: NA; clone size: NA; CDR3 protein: CASRGRTSEAFF; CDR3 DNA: TGTGCCAGCAGGGGTAGGACTTCTGAAGCTTTCTTT
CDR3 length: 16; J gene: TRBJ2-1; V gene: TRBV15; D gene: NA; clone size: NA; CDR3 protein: CATSRDTQGPYNEQFF; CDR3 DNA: TGTGCCACCAGCAGAGATACCCAGGGGCCCTACAATGAGCAGTTCTTC
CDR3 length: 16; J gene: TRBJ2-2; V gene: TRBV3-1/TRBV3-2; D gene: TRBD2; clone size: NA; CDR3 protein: CASSPRLAGFTGELFF; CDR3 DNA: TGTGCCAGCAGCCCGCGACTAGCGGGTTTCACCGGGGAGCTGTTTTTT
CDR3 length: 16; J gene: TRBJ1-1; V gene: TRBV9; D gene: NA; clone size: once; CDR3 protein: CASSPQGGGGNTEAFF; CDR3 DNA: TGTGCCAGCAGCCCCCAAGGGGGTGGAGGGAACACTGAAGCTTTCTTT
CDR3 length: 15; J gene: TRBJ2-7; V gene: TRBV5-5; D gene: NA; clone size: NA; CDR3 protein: CASQQWAGTPYEQYF; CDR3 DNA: TGTGCCAGCCAACAATGGGCGGGGACCCCCTACGAGCAGTACTTC
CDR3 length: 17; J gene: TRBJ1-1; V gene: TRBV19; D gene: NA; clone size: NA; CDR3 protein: CASSMAPWAGKNTEAFF; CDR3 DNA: TGTGCCAGTAGTATGGCCCCATGGGCAGGCAAGAACACTGAAGCTTTCTTT
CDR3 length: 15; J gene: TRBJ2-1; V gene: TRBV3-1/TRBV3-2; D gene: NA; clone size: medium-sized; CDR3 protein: CASSARDSAYNEQFF; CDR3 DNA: TGTGCCAGCAGCGCGCGGGACTCGGCCTACAATGAGCAGTTCTTC
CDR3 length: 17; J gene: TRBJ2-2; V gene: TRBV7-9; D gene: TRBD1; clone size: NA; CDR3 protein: CASSSSRGQGGTGELFF; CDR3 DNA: TGTGCCAGCAGCTCTTCCCGGGGACAGGGAGGCACCGGGGAGCTGTTTTTT
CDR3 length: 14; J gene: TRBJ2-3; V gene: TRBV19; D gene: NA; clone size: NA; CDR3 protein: CASSIDRGTDTQYF; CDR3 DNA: TGTGCCAGTAGTATAGATCGGGGGACAGATACGCAGTATTTT
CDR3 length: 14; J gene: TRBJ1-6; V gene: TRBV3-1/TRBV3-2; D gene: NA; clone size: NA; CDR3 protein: CASSQAKTWSPLHF; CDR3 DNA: TGTGCCAGCAGCCAAGCCAAGACATGGTCACCCCTCCACTTT
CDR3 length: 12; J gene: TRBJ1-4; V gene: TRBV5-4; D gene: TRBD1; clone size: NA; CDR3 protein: CASSLTGEKLFF; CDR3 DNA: TGTGCCAGCAGCCTGACAGGGGAAAAACTGTTTTTT
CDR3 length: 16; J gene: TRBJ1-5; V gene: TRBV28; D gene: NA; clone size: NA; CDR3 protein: CASSLFRRGGYQPQHF; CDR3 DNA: TGTGCCAGCAGTTTATTCCGCAGGGGTGGGTATCAGCCCCAGCATTTT
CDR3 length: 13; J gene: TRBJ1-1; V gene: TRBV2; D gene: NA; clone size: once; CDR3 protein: CASRENENTEAFF; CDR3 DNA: TGTGCCAGCAGAGAGAACGAAAACACTGAAGCTTTCTTT
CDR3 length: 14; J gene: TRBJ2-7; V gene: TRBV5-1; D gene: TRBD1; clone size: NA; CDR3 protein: CASSSGTGVDEQYF; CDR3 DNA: TGCGCCAGCAGCTCCGGGACAGGGGTCGACGAGCAGTACTTC
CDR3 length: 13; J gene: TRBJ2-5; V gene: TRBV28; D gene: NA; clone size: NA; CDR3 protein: CASSGASQETQYF; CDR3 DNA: TGTGCCAGCAGTGGAGCCTCGCAAGAGACCCAGTACTTC
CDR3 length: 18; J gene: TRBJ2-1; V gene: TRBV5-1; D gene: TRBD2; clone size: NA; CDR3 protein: CASSWGGSGGLLYNEQFF; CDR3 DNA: TGCGCCAGCAGCTGGGGAGGTTCGGGGGGATTACTTTACAATGAGCAGTTCTTC
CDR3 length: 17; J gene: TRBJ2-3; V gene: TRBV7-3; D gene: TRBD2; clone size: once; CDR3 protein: CASSLEGLAYSTDTQYF; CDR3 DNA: TGTGCCAGCAGCTTAGAGGGACTAGCCTATAGCACAGATACGCAGTATTTT
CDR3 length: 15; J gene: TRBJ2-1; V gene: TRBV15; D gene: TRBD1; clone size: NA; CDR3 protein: CATSRAGQSFSEQFF; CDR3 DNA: TGTGCCACCAGCAGAGCGGGACAGTCCTTTTCGGAGCAGTTCTTC